These 20 T cell receptor beta chains came from one sample sequenced in a study of blood T cells in healthy people across ages. Sample-barcoded 5' priming and a J-beta primer mix drove a second PCR of roughly 7 to 11 cycles. TCRdb recomputed calls from the 5' RACE reads with MiXCR, one row per CDR3 protein. The table lists more than 650,000 distinct CDR3 sequences, about 24% of them singletons, with around 22% in the top ten. The sequenced sample consisted of blood. The receptors shown here come from a man in his 70s in good health.

This clonotype was observed a handful of times. The V call is TRBV7-6, the J call TRBJ2-3; 9 nucleotides align to TRBD2. This CDR3 spans 15 amino acids. Germline CDR1 and CDR2: SGHVS and FNYEAQ. V trimming: 1 base; J trimming: 8 bases; junction bases outside the gene matches: 7. The CDR3 sequence: CASSLGGGGAGTQYF. The CDR3 bases are TGTGCCAGCAGCTTAGGTGGCGGGGGGGCGGGTACGCAGTATTTT.

The V call is TRBV7-9, the J call TRBJ2-5, with a tentative D call TRBD1 (6 bases). Deletions cut 0 bases from V and 5 bases from J, with 10 bases between. This CDR3 region has 14 residues. In germline, CDR1 is SEHNR, CDR2 FQNEAQ (reference sequence). In nucleotides, the CDR3 is TGTGCCAGCAGCTTAGCGCAGGGGTGGGAGACCCAGTACTTC. This gives the protein CASSLAQGWETQYF.

This clonotype was recorded a few times. The V gene is TRBV5-1, the J gene TRBJ2-3; 7 nucleotides align to TRBD2. Germline CDR1 and CDR2: SGHRS and YFSETQ. The CDR3 has 16 amino acids. The junction had 10 bases not matched to a gene; V was cut back by 4 bases and J by 2 bases. The CDR3, as DNA: TGCGCCAGCAGCGGGGGAGGGCTAACTAACACAGATACGCAGTATTTT. Protein sequence: CASSGGGLTNTDTQYF. The full variable domain, in which reference TRBV5-1 and TRBJ2-3 provide the parts outside the CDR3, is KAGVTQTPRYLIKTRGQQVTLSCSPISGHRSVSWYQQTPGQGLQFLFEYFSETQRNKGNFPGRFSGRQFSNSRSEMNVSTLELGDSALYLCASSGGGLTNTDTQYFGPGTRLTVL.

J is TRBJ2-1 and V is TRBV7-9, with D unclear. The CDR3 runs 12 residues. Trimming stripped 2 bases from V and 10 bases from J, with 9 bases between. Per the germline V gene, CDR1 is SEHNR and CDR2 is FQNEAQ (reference sequence). CDR3 residues: CASSLIVREQFF. In DNA form, the CDR3 reads TGTGCCAGCAGCTTAATCGTGAGAGAGCAGTTCTTC.

This clonotype turned up a few times. The chain recombines TRBV29-1 with TRBJ2-3; possible D gene TRBD1, 5 bases. V dropped 5 bases and J dropped 4 bases, with 19 bases sitting between them. Germline loops: CDR1 SQVTM, CDR2 ANQGSEA. The CDR3 runs 15 residues. The CDR3 coding sequence is TGCAGCGTTCTTCAGGGCTACCGTCTCCCAGATACGCAGTATTTT. Its translation: CSVLQGYRLPDTQYF.

This clonotype was seen a handful of times. The chain employs TRBV28 and TRBJ2-1, with 7 bases aligning to TRBD1. Trimming took 5 bases from V and 3 from J; bases not matched to a gene: 10. Germline loops: CDR1 MDHEN, CDR2 SYDVKM. There are 16 residues in the CDR3. For the CDR3, the DNA is TGTGCCAGCAGTGACAGGACAGGAAGTAACTACAATGAGCAGTTCTTC. This encodes CASSDRTGSNYNEQFF.

This chain connects TRBV12-3 or TRBV12-4 to TRBJ2-1; D remains unclear. The ends were cut back, 3 bases at V and 0 bases at J, with 6 bases in the middle. The CDR3 covers 14 residues. The CDR3 spells CASSFDFSYNEQFF. The CDR3 DNA sequence: TGTGCCAGCAGTTTTGACTTCTCCTACAATGAGCAGTTCTTC.

The rearrangement links TRBV5-6 to TRBJ2-3; D perhaps matches TRBD2 (6 bases). CDR1 is SGHDT, CDR2 YYEEEE, per germline. CDR3 length: 15 amino acids. V was trimmed by 7 bases and J by 2 bases, leaving 17 bases between them. The CDR3 nucleotides are TGTGCCAGCGAGGCGTGGGGGGATCCCACAGATACGCAGTATTTT. The encoded protein is CASEAWGDPTDTQYF.

This chain connects TRBV4-3 to TRBJ1-6; tentatively, D is TRBD1 (6 bases). Germline-derived CDR1 and CDR2 are LGHNA and YSLEER. The CDR3 spans 15 residues. The V and J ends lost 2 bases and 6 bases respectively, with 11 bases between them. For the CDR3, the DNA is TGCGCCAGCAGCCAAAGCCTCAGGGGTAATTCACCCCTCCACTTT. Protein product: CASSQSLRGNSPLHF.

This clonotype came up a few times. This chain links TRBV20-1 with TRBJ2-1; D remains ambiguous. Trimming left V 3 bases short and J 13 bases short, with 13 bases between. Germline-derived CDR1 and CDR2 are DFQATT and SNEGSKA (reference sequence). CDR3 length: 11 amino acids. CDR3 DNA sequence: TGCAGTGCTAGGTCCGAGACTCGTCAGTTCTTC. Translated, it gives CSARSETRQFF.

This sequence joins TRBV12-3 or TRBV12-4 and TRBJ1-2; perhaps TRBD1 as D (5 bases). The CDR3 runs to 13 residues. V was cut by 6 bases and J by 6 bases, with 14 bases left in between. DNA for the CDR3: TGTGCCAGCAGGGCTGACACAGGCCATGGCTACACCTTC. It translates to CASRADTGHGYTF.

The sample holds a few counts of this clonotype. This rearrangement joins TRBV19 to TRBJ2-5; no definite D call. CDR1 is LNHDA and CDR2 is SQIVND in the germline V gene (reference sequence). CDR3 length equals 14 residues. The ends were cut back, 3 bases at V and 5 bases at J, with 13 bases in the middle. DNA of the CDR3: TGTGCCAGTAGTATGGTTGTAATTGGGGAGACCCAGTACTTC. Its protein is CASSMVVIGETQYF.

This clonotype showed up just a few times. V gene TRBV6-2 or TRBV6-3 combines with J gene TRBJ1-1, with 8 bases fitting TRBD1. Germline lookup yields CDR1 MNHEY and CDR2 SVGEGT. The V gene end was trimmed by 7 bases and the J gene end by 4 bases; junction bases not matched to a gene: 14. The CDR3 is 16 amino acids. As DNA, the CDR3 is TGTGCCAGCACCAAGGGGGCAGGGGGCCACGGCACTGAAGCTTTCTTT. This sequence encodes CASTKGAGGHGTEAFF.

This clonotype was picked up a small number of times. The chain carries TRBV9 and TRBJ2-7; no firm D call. Near its end, the DNA agrees better with TRBJ2-5, so the J call may be wrong. CDR1 SGDLS and CDR2 YYNGEE come from the germline V gene. The length of the CDR3 is 14 residues. The CDR3 sequence is CASSVTSDQETQYF. The CDR3 bases are TGTGCCAGCAGCGTAACCAGCGACCAAGAGACCCAGTACTTC.

The CDR3 loop reads CASSSSGRIRETQYF. CDR3 in DNA: TGTGCCAGCAGCTCTAGCGGGAGGATTCGAGAGACCCAGTACTTC. The chain carries TRBV7-2 and TRBJ2-5; 11 bases fit TRBD2. V lost 4 bases, J lost 4 bases, and 5 bases stayed unmatched. This CDR3 comprises 15 residues. Germline CDR1 SGHTA, CDR2 FQGNSA.

This clonotype was recorded many times. The gene calls are TRBV7-8 and TRBJ2-3; 7 bases match TRBD2. Germline V lookup: CDR1 SGHVS, CDR2 FQNEAQ. The CDR3 is 14 residues long. V lost 3 bases, J lost 2 bases, and 2 bases stayed unmatched. CDR3 loop: CASSFGLDTDTQYF. CDR3 coding DNA: TGTGCCAGCAGCTTCGGACTAGACACAGATACGCAGTATTTT.

The rearrangement links TRBV6-5 to TRBJ1-2; perhaps TRBD1 as D (5 bases). Germline V lookup: CDR1 MNHEY, CDR2 SVGAGI. The CDR3 runs to 14 residues. Trimming cost V 3 bases and J 4 bases, with 12 bases left between them. CDR3 region: CASSYAGTGYGYTF. The CDR3 DNA is TGTGCCAGCAGTTATGCGGGGACTGGCTATGGCTACACCTTC.

This chain joins TRBV21-1 and TRBJ2-5; the table gives TRBD1 as D, unverified against the DNA. TRBV21-1 is described as a pseudogene. This CDR3 has 15 residues. The chain's CDR3 is CASSKTTGVQETQYF. In nucleotides, the CDR3 is TGTGCCAGCAGCAAGACCACAGGGGTTCAAGAGACCCAGTACTTC.

This clonotype was seen more than once but under ten times. This rearrangement joins TRBV5-1 to TRBJ2-7, with 8 bases matching TRBD1. This CDR3 spans 14 amino acids. Germline assignment: CDR1 SGHRS and CDR2 YFSETQ. The V gene end was trimmed by 4 bases and the J gene end by 0 bases; junction bases not matched to a gene: 3. The CDR3 is CASSPDRASYEQYF. Here the CDR3 DNA reads TGCGCCAGCAGCCCGGACAGGGCCTCCTACGAGCAGTACTTC.

There are many counts of this clonotype. This chain joins TRBV10-2 and TRBJ1-6; no definite D call. V was trimmed by 0 bases and J by 8 bases, leaving 17 bases between them. Germline V gene lookup returns CDR1 WSHSY and CDR2 SAAADI. There are 17 residues in the CDR3. The CDR3 loop is CASSESFRRNLDSPLHF. The DNA for the CDR3 is TGCGCCAGCAGTGAGTCATTCAGGCGGAACCTTGATTCACCCCTCCACTTT.